This is a list of T cell receptor beta chains from one sample in a study of high-grade serous ovarian cancer treatment subgroups. Data came from immunoSEQ multiplex PCR; TCRdb stores just in-frame clones and leaves some out. The table lists about 15,000 clones, about nine tenths of them singletons. The sample taken for sequencing was tumor tissue. The receptor source for this set is a human donor with high-grade serous ovarian cancer. CDR3s include the opening cysteine and the closing phenylalanine or tryptophan. D genes are given only for firm matches. Clone size appears in some rows only: once, few, many, or a class for an expanded clone.

CDR3 protein,CDR3 DNA,V gene,clone size,D gene,J gene
CASSSLSWSSGGETQYF,TGTGCCAGCAGCTCCCTGTCTTGGAGTAGCGGAGGGGAGACCCAGTACTTC,TRBV11-2,.,.,TRBJ2-5
CASSYSTSGASYEQYF,TGTGCCAGCAGTTACTCGACTAGCGGGGCGTCGTACGAGCAGTACTTC,TRBV27,once,TRBD2,TRBJ2-7
CASSFGGGVDTQYF,TGTGCCAGCAGCTTTGGAGGGGGGGTGGATACGCAGTATTTT,TRBV5-4,.,.,TRBJ2-3
CASSPEERFTDTQYF,TGCGCCAGCAGCCCCGAGGAGCGCTTCACAGATACGCAGTATTTT,TRBV5-1,once,.,TRBJ2-3
CASRGSDRGSYEQYF,TGTGCCAGCCGAGGGTCGGACAGGGGCTCCTACGAGCAGTACTTC,TRBV2,.,TRBD1,TRBJ2-7
CSVRVNSGGAHGSYNEQFF,TGCAGCGTCCGGGTAAACAGCGGGGGCGCCCACGGCTCCTACAATGAGCAGTTCTTC,TRBV29-1,.,TRBD2,TRBJ2-1
CASSILGSGGAGTQYF,TGTGCCAGTAGTATCCTCGGGAGCGGGGGGGCCGGTACGCAGTATTTT,TRBV19,.,TRBD2,TRBJ2-3
CASSSRRVIGEQFF,TGTGCCAGCAGCTCCCGCAGGGTAATTGGTGAGCAGTTCTTC,TRBV6-5,.,.,TRBJ2-1
CASSPGTISSYNSPLHF,TGCGCCAGCAGCCCAGGGACAATAAGCTCCTATAATTCACCCCTCCACTTT,TRBV5-1,.,.,TRBJ1-6
CASSLGAARGETQYF,TGTGCCAGCAGCTTGGGGGCTGCGAGGGGGGAGACCCAGTACTTC,TRBV7-9,.,.,TRBJ2-5
CASSPGRDRSSPSYEQYF,TGCGCCAGCAGCCCCGGCCGGGACAGGTCTTCCCCCTCCTACGAGCAGTACTTC,TRBV5-1,.,TRBD1,TRBJ2-7
CASSLGPLTEAFF,TGTGCCAGCAGCTTAGGCCCTTTAACTGAAGCTTTCTTT,TRBV7-2,once,.,TRBJ1-1
CASSLGGGGYREQYF,TGTGCCAGCAGCTTAGGGGGCGGTGGGTATCGGGAGCAGTACTTC,TRBV7-9,once,.,TRBJ2-7
CASSLGSNEKLFF,TGTGCCAGCAGCTTGGGGTCTAATGAAAAACTGTTTTTT,TRBV5-4,.,.,TRBJ1-4
CASSLSLTFPPEVKREKLFF,TGTGCTAGCAGCTTATCACTAACCTTCCCCCCGGAGGTTAAGAGAGAAAAACTGTTTTTT,TRBV7-7,.,.,TRBJ1-4
CASSEPPGQGYNEQFF,TGTGCCAGCAGTGAACCTCCGGGACAGGGGTACAATGAGCAGTTCTTC,TRBV25-1,.,TRBD1,TRBJ2-1
CASGWRQGQSDTQYF,TGTGCCAGCGGATGGAGACAGGGGCAATCAGATACGCAGTATTTT,TRBV6-6,once,TRBD1,TRBJ2-3
CASSQEETGLSSYNEQFF,TGCGCCAGCAGCCAAGAAGAGACAGGCCTGAGCTCCTACAATGAGCAGTTCTTC,TRBV4-1,.,.,TRBJ2-1
CASSLYNLEQFF,TGTGCCAGCAGCTTATACAACCTTGAGCAGTTCTTC,TRBV7-2,.,.,TRBJ2-1
CAWSAGVEQYF,TGTGCCTGGAGTGCAGGGGTCGAGCAGTACTTC,TRBV30,.,.,TRBJ2-7
CAATGTSGVGRGTGELFF,TGTGCCGCAACCGGGACTAGCGGGGTCGGCCGGGGCACCGGGGAGCTGTTTTTT,TRBV10-3,.,TRBD2,TRBJ2-2
CASSERQGRLYNEQFF,TGTGCCAGCAGTGAAAGGCAGGGTCGCCTATACAATGAGCAGTTCTTC,TRBV6-1,.,.,TRBJ2-1
CASSYGTTEAFF,TGTGCCAGCAGTTACGGGACGACTGAAGCTTTCTTT,TRBV6-6,.,.,TRBJ1-1
CASSPQLAGNSYEQYF,TGTGCCAGCTCACCACAACTAGCGGGGAACTCCTACGAGCAGTACTTC,TRBV18,.,TRBD2,TRBJ2-7
CASSILTSGFVNEQFF,TGTGCCAGTAGTATATTGACTAGCGGGTTCGTCAATGAGCAGTTCTTC,TRBV19,.,TRBD2,TRBJ2-1
CASSLTPQETQYF,TGCGCCAGCAGCTTGACCCCTCAAGAGACCCAGTACTTC,TRBV5-1,.,.,TRBJ2-5